The entry that follows covers one TCR beta chain sequence. Samples were assayed with immunoSEQ v3.0 at survey level. Measured with immunoSEQ multiplex PCR; TCRdb has only the in-frame clones, and not every one. This sample has about 36,000 clones, with roughly 82% found just once. The sample originates from a study of long-term antiretroviral therapy in people with HIV. The germline V gene encodes CDR1 KGHSH and CDR2 LQKENI. The CDR3 is 13 residues long. The germline V and J ends were trimmed by 5 bases and 1 base, with 8 bases remaining between them. This sequence joins TRBV18 and TRBJ1-1; a possible D gene is TRBD1 (6 bases). Sequencing used unsorted PBMCs, obtained 0.6 years after starting antiretroviral therapy. This TCR came from a young man with HIV. The CDR3 reads CASSLDRNTEAFF. The CDR3 DNA is TGTGCCAGCTCATTGGACAGGAACACTGAAGCTTTCTTT.